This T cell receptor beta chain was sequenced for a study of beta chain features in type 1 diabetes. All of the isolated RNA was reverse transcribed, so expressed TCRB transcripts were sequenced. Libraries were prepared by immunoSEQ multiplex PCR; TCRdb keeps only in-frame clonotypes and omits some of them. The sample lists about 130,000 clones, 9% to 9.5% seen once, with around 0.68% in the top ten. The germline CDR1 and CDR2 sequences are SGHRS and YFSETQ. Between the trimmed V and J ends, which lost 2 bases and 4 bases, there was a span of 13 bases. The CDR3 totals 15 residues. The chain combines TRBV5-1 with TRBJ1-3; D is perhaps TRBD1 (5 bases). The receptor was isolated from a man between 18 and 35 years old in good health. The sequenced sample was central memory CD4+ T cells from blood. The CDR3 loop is CASSFAEGAGNTIYF. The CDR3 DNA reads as TGCGCCAGCAGCTTCGCGGAAGGGGCCGGAAACACCATATATTTT.